The subject of this entry is one T cell receptor (beta chain). Its target is unknown. This specimen belongs to a study of shared clonotypes between healthy human individuals. Overall study findings and caveats: A reduction in generation probabilities was seen for non-shared clonotypes relative to those shared by all four donors. The low donor count limited represented genetic and exposure-history diversity.

The donor cohort consisted entirely of Caucasian adults residing in Nashville, Tennessee. Germline V lookup: CDR1 MNHEY, CDR2 SVGAGI. Trimming shortened V by 2 bases and J by 4 bases, and 11 bases separated the two germline ends. The CDR3 runs to 14 residues. Assay: immunoSEQ multiplex PCR; the TCRdb copy retains only in-frame clones and omits some. In the table there are some 2.1 million clones, 85% to 95% of which are singletons. This clonotype originated in a man between 18 and 35 years old in good health. The chain combines TRBV6-5 with TRBJ1-2; no reliable D call. The sample was naive CD4+ T cells sorted from blood. The subset here: CD45RA+ positively selected. Here the CDR3 DNA reads TGTGCCAGCAGTTACGGCCTTGATAGCTATGGCTACACCTTC. This translates into CASSYGLDSYGYTF.